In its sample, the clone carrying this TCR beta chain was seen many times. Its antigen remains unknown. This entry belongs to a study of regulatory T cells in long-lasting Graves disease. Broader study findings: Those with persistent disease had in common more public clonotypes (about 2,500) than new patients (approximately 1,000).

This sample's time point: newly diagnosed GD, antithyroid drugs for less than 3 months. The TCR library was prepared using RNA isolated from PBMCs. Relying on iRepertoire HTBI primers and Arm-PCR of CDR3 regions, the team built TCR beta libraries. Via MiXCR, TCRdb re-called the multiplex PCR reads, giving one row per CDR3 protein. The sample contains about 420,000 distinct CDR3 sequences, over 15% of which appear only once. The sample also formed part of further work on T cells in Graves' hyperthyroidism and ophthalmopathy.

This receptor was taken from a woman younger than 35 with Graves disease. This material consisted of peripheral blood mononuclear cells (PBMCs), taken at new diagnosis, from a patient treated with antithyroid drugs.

The CDR3 here is CSVEEGSSYNEQFF. In DNA form, the CDR3 reads TGCAGCGTTGAGGAGGGTAGCTCCTACAATGAGCAGTTCTTC. V and J are TRBV29-1 and TRBJ2-1; tentative D call: TRBD2 (6 bases). V was shortened by 3 bases and J by 0 bases, with 9 bases between the two germline ends. This CDR3 spans 14 amino acids. The germline CDR1 and CDR2 sequences are SQVTM and ANQGSEA.